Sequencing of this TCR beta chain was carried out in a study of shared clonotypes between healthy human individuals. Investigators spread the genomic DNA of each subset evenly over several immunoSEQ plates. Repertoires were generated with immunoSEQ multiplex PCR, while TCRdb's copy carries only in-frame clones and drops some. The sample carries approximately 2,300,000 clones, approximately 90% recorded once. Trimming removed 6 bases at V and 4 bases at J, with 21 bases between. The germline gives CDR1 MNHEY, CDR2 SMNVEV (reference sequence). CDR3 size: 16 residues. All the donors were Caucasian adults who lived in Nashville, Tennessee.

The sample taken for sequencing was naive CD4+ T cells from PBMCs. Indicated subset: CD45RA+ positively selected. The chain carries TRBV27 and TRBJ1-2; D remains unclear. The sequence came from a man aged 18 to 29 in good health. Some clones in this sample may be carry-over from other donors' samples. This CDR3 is CASSPTRSAGVYGYTF. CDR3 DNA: TGTGCCAGCAGCCCGACGCGGTCCGCTGGAGTCTATGGCTACACCTTC.